One sample yielded the 20 T cell receptor beta chains listed below, sequenced in a study of blood T cell repertoires in COVID-19. TCRdb's copy holds only in-frame clones and misses some; the assay was immunoSEQ multiplex PCR. The sample has a few hundred thousand clones; around 89% are singletons. Sequencing was done on a sample of peripheral blood. Receptors originate from a man aged 25-45 years with acute or convalescent COVID-19.

The rearrangement uses TRBV5-1 and TRBJ1-3; D not resolved. Germline lookup yields CDR1 SGHRS and CDR2 YFSETQ. The CDR3 has 19 amino acids. V was pared by 2 bases and J by 3 bases, with 24 bases between. The CDR3 region has the DNA TGCGCCAGCAGCTTAATCCCGTTCGGGAACACACGGTATGGAAACACCATATATTTT. Its translation is CASSLIPFGNTRYGNTIYF.

The chain links TRBV6-5 to TRBJ2-3; 8 bases are a match to TRBD1. The germline gives CDR1 MNHEY, CDR2 SVGAGI. The CDR3 runs 14 residues. The V gene end was trimmed by 6 bases and the J gene end by 7 bases; junction bases not matched to a gene: 9. Written as DNA, the CDR3 is TGTGCCAGCAGCCGGACAGGGCGGCCCAATACGCAGTATTTT. This codes for CASSRTGRPNTQYF.

The chain joins TRBV19 to TRBJ1-1; D gene unclear. This CDR3 contains 12 residues. Germline V lookup: CDR1 LNHDA, CDR2 SQIVND (reference sequence). V lost 7 bases and J 8 bases, leaving 14 bases between the germline ends. CDR3 sequence (DNA): TGTGCCAGTACCTCACTAGTGGGAGAAGCTTTCTTT. It yields the protein CASTSLVGEAFF. Variable domain in full (rest from reference TRBV19 and TRBJ1-1): DGGITQSPKYLFRKEGQNVTLSCEQNLNHDAMYWYRQDPGQGLRLIYYSQIVNDFQKGDIAEGYSVSREKKESFPLTVTSAQKNPTAFYLCASTSLVGEAFFGQGTRLTVV.

In this sample, this clone turned up once. V usage is TRBV18 and J usage is TRBJ1-5; 7 bases align to TRBD1. With V trimmed by 10 bases and J by 6 bases, 9 bases remained unmatched. CDR1 and CDR2 (germline): KGHSH, LQKENI. This CDR3 contains 13 residues. CDR3 bases: TGTGCCACCACACAGGGGTGGAGTCAGCCCCAGCATTTT. It yields the protein CATTQGWSQPQHF.

The CDR3 loop is CASSDGLGTRSNEQFF. In DNA, the CDR3 is TGTGCCAGCAGTGATGGGCTAGGGACTAGGAGCAATGAGCAGTTCTTC. This rearrangement joins TRBV6-4 to TRBJ2-1, with TRBD2 matching 8 bases. CDR1 MRHNA and CDR2 SNTAGT come from the germline V gene. Trimming cost V 3 bases and J 6 bases; bases outside gene matches: 10. The CDR3 totals 16 residues.

The table lists this clone with a count of one. The chain links TRBV2 to TRBJ1-1; unclear D gene. V lost 4 bases and J 1 base, leaving 7 bases between the germline ends. The CDR3 loop spans 13 amino acids. Germline loops: CDR1 SNHLY, CDR2 FYNNEI. CDR3: CASSVAGNTEAFF. CDR3 DNA sequence: TGTGCCAGCAGTGTGGCTGGGAACACTGAAGCTTTCTTT.

The chain couples TRBV5-1 to TRBJ1-6; D gene uncertain. There are 16 residues in the CDR3. CDR1 and CDR2 (germline): SGHRS, YFSETQ. Deletions cut 4 bases from V and 10 bases from J, with 21 bases between. In DNA, the CDR3 is TGCGCCAGCAGCACTGGCCAGGTCGGGGTGTGGTCACCCCTCCACTTT. This sequence encodes CASSTGQVGVWSPLHF.

The chain is built from TRBV4-2 and TRBJ1-1, with D possibly TRBD1 on 5 matching bases. The V and J ends lost 0 bases and 11 bases respectively, with 13 bases between them. This CDR3 comprises 13 residues. CDR1 LGHNA and CDR2 YNFKEQ come from the germline V gene. This CDR3 is CASSQDRGSGAFF. The CDR3 DNA reads as TGTGCCAGCAGCCAAGATCGGGGCAGCGGGGCTTTCTTT.

The chain uses TRBV18 and TRBJ2-2; TRBD2 matches at 10 bases. Germline V CDR1 and CDR2: KGHSH, LQKENI. CDR3 length: 16 residues. V lost 7 bases to trimming and J lost 4 bases; unmatched junction nucleotides: 9. The CDR3 here is CASFPTSGEVTGELFF. CDR3 nucleotides: TGTGCCAGCTTCCCTACTAGCGGGGAGGTCACCGGGGAGCTGTTTTTT.

The V gene is TRBV28, the J gene TRBJ1-6; unclear D gene. This CDR3 is built from 16 residues. In germline, CDR1 is MDHEN, CDR2 SYDVKM. The germline V and J ends were trimmed by 2 bases and 7 bases, with 15 bases remaining between them. The CDR3 loop is CASSLRTSGGNSPLHF. CDR3 nucleotide sequence: TGTGCCAGCAGTTTACGAACATCGGGAGGGAATTCACCCCTCCACTTT.

This sequence joins TRBV5-4 and TRBJ1-2, with unresolved D. Per the germline V gene, CDR1 is SGHNT and CDR2 is YYREEE (reference sequence). The CDR3 extends over 14 amino acids. V lost 4 bases, J lost 2 bases, and 12 bases lay in between. The CDR3: CASSPVYSNYGYTF. The CDR3, as DNA: TGTGCCAGCAGCCCCGTGTATAGCAACTATGGCTACACCTTC.

The chain employs TRBV5-1 and TRBJ1-4; weak D call: TRBD1 (5 bases). This CDR3 spans 13 amino acids. Germline V CDR1 and CDR2: SGHRS, YFSETQ. V was cut by 3 bases and J by 8 bases, with 11 bases left in between. The CDR3 spells CASSSGGREKLFF. CDR3 in DNA: TGCGCCAGCAGCTCGGGGGGACGGGAAAAACTGTTTTTT.

The chain has TRBV14 and TRBJ1-2, with TRBD1 matching over 7 bases. This CDR3 contains 13 residues. Germline V gene sequence: CDR1 SGHDN, CDR2 FVKESK. V was pared by 2 bases and J by 8 bases, with 5 bases of the junction left unmatched. The CDR3 protein is CASSQQGVGGYTF. In DNA, the CDR3 is TGTGCCAGCAGCCAACAGGGGGTTGGGGGCTACACCTTC.

In this sample, this clone turned up once. V usage is TRBV19 and J usage is TRBJ1-2, with D possibly TRBD1 on 5 matching bases. The V end was cut by 2 bases, the J end by 8 bases, with 9 bases between. Germline V lookup: CDR1 LNHDA, CDR2 SQIVND (reference sequence). This CDR3 contains 12 residues. The CDR3 coding sequence is TGTGCCAGTAGTATAAGGCAGGGAGGCTACACCTTC. As protein: CASSIRQGGYTF.

This clone was recorded once. The chain recombines TRBV27 with TRBJ2-7; D is unresolved. The germline gives CDR1 MNHEY, CDR2 SMNVEV (reference sequence). The CDR3 length is 15 residues. Trimming shortened V by 8 bases and J by 3 bases, and 20 bases separated the two germline ends. The DNA of the CDR3 is TGTGCCAGCGAAATTAACGATGACCCGGGCTACGAGCAGTACTTC. Its protein is CASEINDDPGYEQYF.

In its sample, this clone was seen once. The chain carries TRBV4-1 and TRBJ2-1; maybe TRBD2 (7 bases). From germline, CDR1 is MGHRA and CDR2 YSYEKL. V dropped 2 bases and J dropped 6 bases, with 14 bases sitting between them. There are 15 residues in the CDR3. CDR3 DNA sequence: TGCGCCAGCAGCCAACCAAGGGGGGGGCCCAATGAGCAGTTCTTC. It codes for CASSQPRGGPNEQFF.

V is TRBV30 and J is TRBJ2-2; D not certain. Trimming cost V 2 bases and J 6 bases, with 4 bases left between them. Germline V gene data show CDR1 as GTSNPN and CDR2 as SVGIG (reference sequence). CDR3 length equals 11 residues. The CDR3 is CAWSQSGELFF. The CDR3 DNA is TGTGCCTGGAGTCAGTCCGGGGAGCTGTTTTTT.

This clone has more than one count but fewer than ten. This chain connects TRBV6-6 to TRBJ1-2, with 7 positions matching TRBD1. The germline CDR1 and CDR2 sequences are MNHNY and SVGAGI (reference sequence). V shed 0 bases and J 2 bases; nucleotides not matched to a gene: 6. This CDR3 spans 16 amino acids. CDR3 coding DNA: TGTGCCAGCAGTTACTCGCTAGGACAGGCGAACTATGGCTACACCTTC. This codes for CASSYSLGQANYGYTF.

This rearrangement joins TRBV3-1 (or the pseudogene TRBV3-2) to TRBJ1-3, with 8 positions matching TRBD1. The CDR3 covers 16 residues. Germline-derived CDR1 and CDR2 are LGHDT and YNNKEL (reference sequence). Unmatched junction bases numbered 9, after V lost 4 bases and J lost 4 bases. Here the CDR3 reads CASSRNTGDRGNTIYF. The CDR3 coding sequence is TGTGCCAGCAGCCGGAACACGGGGGACAGGGGAAACACCATATATTTT.

The chain joins TRBV20-1 to TRBJ1-3; TRBD1 is a possible D gene (6 bases). This CDR3 is 16 amino acids long. Germline V gene lookup returns CDR1 DFQATT and CDR2 SNEGSKA (reference sequence). With 3 bases removed from V and 3 bases from J, the gap between germline ends came to 18 bases. The CDR3 bases are TGCAGTGCTAGTTACCCGGGACAACTATATGGAAACACCATATATTTT. This codes for CSASYPGQLYGNTIYF.